The 20 T cell receptor beta chains below all came from one sample that was sequenced in a study of blood T cell repertoires in COVID-19. Sequencing was performed with immunoSEQ multiplex PCR; in TCRdb, only in-frame clones are kept and a portion is missing. In the table there are roughly 230,000 clones, about nine tenths of which are singletons. Sequenced material: PBMCs or T cells enriched from blood (not recorded which). These receptors originate from a young man in a cohort exposed to, infected with or recovered from COVID-19 (not recorded which).

This chain joins TRBV5-1 and TRBJ2-1; D gene uncertain. V lost 0 bases, J lost 8 bases, and 12 bases lay in between. CDR1 is SGHRS, CDR2 YFSETQ, per germline. The CDR3 extends over 14 amino acids. The CDR3 region is CASSLEVTTYEQFF. The CDR3 nucleotides are TGCGCCAGCAGCTTGGAAGTCACTACATATGAGCAGTTCTTC.

The chain joins TRBV6-1 to TRBJ1-1; TRBD1 matches at 7 bases. The CDR3 length is 15 residues. Looked up from germline, CDR1 is MNHNS and CDR2 is SASEGT. The V segment lost 1 base and the J segment 0 bases; nucleotides outside the gene matches: 2. In DNA form, the CDR3 reads TGTGCCAGCAGTGAAGACAGGGGAATGAACACTGAAGCTTTCTTT. Its protein is CASSEDRGMNTEAFF.

The DNA of the CDR3 is TGCGCCAGCAGCTTGGATGCGGGAGGGGTCAATGAGCAGTTCTTC. Its protein product is CASSLDAGGVNEQFF. The V and J genes are TRBV5-1 and TRBJ2-1; 9 bases map to TRBD2. The CDR3 sequence is 15 residues long. Germline CDR1 is SGHRS and CDR2 is YFSETQ. The V gene end was trimmed by 0 bases and the J gene end by 6 bases; junction bases not matched to a gene: 4.

V gene TRBV11-2 combines with J gene TRBJ2-1; 14 bases are shared with TRBD2. With 5 bases clipped from V and 10 bases from J, the junction kept 4 bases outside the gene matches. Germline V gene data show CDR1 as SGHAT and CDR2 as FQNNGV. The length of the CDR3 is 14 residues. The CDR3 spells CASSGTSGSLEQFF. As DNA, the CDR3 is TGTGCCAGCAGCGGGACTAGCGGGAGTTTAGAGCAGTTCTTC.

This chain uses TRBV18 with TRBJ2-1, with 15 bases matching TRBD2. V was pared by 3 bases and J by 8 bases, with 2 bases of the junction left unmatched. Germline V gene sequence: CDR1 KGHSH, CDR2 LQKENI. The CDR3 has 15 residues. CDR3 nucleotide sequence: TGTGCCAGCTCACCTTGGACTAGCGGGAGGGATGAGCAGTTCTTC. This codes for CASSPWTSGRDEQFF. The full variable domain, completed using reference TRBV18 and TRBJ2-1, is NAGVMQNPRHLVRRRGQEARLRCSPMKGHSHVYWYRQLPEEGLKFMVYLQKENIIDESGMPKERFSAEFPKEGPSILRIQQVVRGDSAAYFCASSPWTSGRDEQFFGPGTRLTVL.

The rearrangement joins TRBV6-5 to TRBJ1-1; D remains unclear. Germline CDR1 and CDR2: MNHEY and SVGAGI. Between the trimmed V and J ends, which lost 0 bases and 4 bases, there was a span of 9 bases. This CDR3 spans 14 amino acids. The CDR3 bases are TGTGCCAGCAGTTACTCGAGGAGAGGCACTGAAGCTTTCTTT. It yields the protein CASSYSRRGTEAFF.

This sequence joins TRBV19 and TRBJ2-5, with 9 bases that match TRBD1. The trim removed 3 bases at V and 4 bases at J, leaving 3 bases unmatched. Germline CDR1 is LNHDA and CDR2 is SQIVND (reference sequence). This CDR3 spans 14 amino acids. This CDR3 reads CASSIDRGGETQYF. CDR3 nucleotides: TGTGCCAGTAGTATTGACAGGGGGGGAGAGACCCAGTACTTC.

The chain carries TRBV27 and TRBJ1-2; TRBD1 agrees at 7 bases. This CDR3 region has 14 residues. After removal of 0 bases from V and 8 bases from J, the junction contained 6 bases not matched to a gene. CDR1 and CDR2 (germline): MNHEY, SMNVEV (reference sequence). The CDR3 region is CASSLSKGALGYTF. Here the CDR3 DNA reads TGTGCCAGCAGTTTATCAAAGGGGGCGCTAGGCTACACCTTC.

The genes are TRBV10-1 and TRBJ2-7, with D maybe TRBD1 (5 bases). In germline, CDR1 is WNHNN, CDR2 SYGVQD (reference sequence). This CDR3 region has 16 residues. The V gene lost 0 bases and the J gene lost 7 bases, with 19 bases spanning the gap. This CDR3 is CASSESTLGQGMEQYF. The CDR3 bases are TGCGCCAGCAGTGAGTCGACTCTGGGGCAGGGAATGGAGCAGTACTTC.

The CDR3 protein is CAWSWDRLNTEAFF. CDR3 coding DNA: TGTGCCTGGAGTTGGGACAGACTGAACACTGAAGCTTTCTTT. The chain combines TRBV30 with TRBJ1-1; 7 positions agree with TRBD1. Unmatched junction bases numbered 3, after V lost 2 bases and J lost 0 bases. The germline gives CDR1 GTSNPN, CDR2 SVGIG (reference sequence). This CDR3 spans 14 amino acids.

This chain uses TRBV11-2 with TRBJ2-4; 11 bases align to TRBD1. The CDR3 is made up of 18 amino acids. Per the germline V gene, CDR1 is SGHAT and CDR2 is FQNNGV. V lost 5 bases, J lost 0 bases, and 9 bases stayed unmatched. CDR3 nucleotides: TGTGCCAGCAGCGTCCGGGACAGGGGGACAATAGCCAAAAACATTCAGTACTTC. This codes for CASSVRDRGTIAKNIQYF.

V usage is TRBV14 and J usage is TRBJ2-1; D gene unclear. The CDR3 loop spans 13 amino acids. V lost 1 base, J lost 9 bases, and 10 bases lay in between. Germline CDR1 is SGHDN and CDR2 is FVKESK. CDR3 nucleotides: TGTGCCAGCAGCCAAGCCAGCGTGAGTGAGCAGTTCTTC. It specifies CASSQASVSEQFF.

This chain connects TRBV10-2 to TRBJ2-2; a weak D match, TRBD2 (6 bases). The CDR3 totals 13 residues. Germline V CDR1 and CDR2: WSHSY, SAAADI. V lost 3 bases, J lost 6 bases, and 8 bases lay in between. This CDR3 reads CASSDGTAGELFF. For the CDR3, the DNA is TGCGCCAGCAGTGACGGGACTGCCGGGGAGCTGTTTTTT.

This chain joins TRBV7-2 and TRBJ2-7; 8 positions agree with TRBD1. CDR3 length equals 13 residues. Germline trimming cut 3 bases from V and 6 bases from J; bases unmatched to any gene: 4. Per the germline V gene, CDR1 is SGHTA and CDR2 is FQGNSA. The CDR3 loop is CASSFRGQVEQYF. The CDR3 region has the DNA TGTGCCAGCAGCTTCAGGGGGCAGGTCGAGCAGTACTTC.

This sequence joins TRBV7-9 and TRBJ2-1; 7 bases align to TRBD1. The CDR3 is 15 amino acids. Germline CDR1 is SEHNR and CDR2 is FQNEAQ (reference sequence). V dropped 3 bases and J dropped 6; count of bases not matched to a gene: 8. This chain's CDR3 is CASSFDRVVTNEQFF. DNA for the CDR3: TGTGCCAGCAGCTTCGACAGGGTAGTCACCAATGAGCAGTTCTTC.

V gene TRBV28 combines with J gene TRBJ1-2; TRBD1 matches at 7 bases. CDR3 length: 14 amino acids. Trimming at V came to 6 bases and at J to 9 bases, leaving 13 bases not matched to a gene. Germline values: CDR1 MDHEN, CDR2 SYDVKM. The CDR3 nucleotides are TGTGCCAGCAGGCGGACAGGCCACTTTTTCCGCTACACCTTC. It specifies CASRRTGHFFRYTF.

The chain employs TRBV28 and TRBJ2-7; the D is unclear. V lost 6 bases to trimming and J lost 3 bases, with 9 bases between them. Germline V gives CDR1 MDHEN, CDR2 SYDVKM. The CDR3 contains 12 residues. This CDR3 is CASSQNGYEQYF. The CDR3, as DNA: TGTGCCAGCAGCCAAAACGGCTACGAGCAGTACTTC.

V gene TRBV4-1 combines with J gene TRBJ2-1; 8 bases match TRBD1. The germline V gene encodes CDR1 MGHRA and CDR2 YSYEKL. Trimming at V came to 2 bases and at J to 3 bases, leaving 6 bases not matched to a gene. The CDR3 totals 16 residues. The CDR3 reads CASSQLGQGHYNEQFF. CDR3 coding DNA: TGCGCCAGCAGCCAACTAGGACAGGGCCACTACAATGAGCAGTTCTTC.

This clone appeared a few times. V usage is TRBV7-8 and J usage is TRBJ2-4; the match to TRBD1 covers 7 bases. Germline loops: CDR1 SGHVS, CDR2 FQNEAQ. Germline trimming cut 5 bases from V and 7 bases from J; bases unmatched to any gene: 11. The CDR3 runs 15 residues. DNA for the CDR3: TGTGCCAGCAGCGGTCAACAGGGGCCTGGGAACATTCAGTACTTC. Residues: CASSGQQGPGNIQYF.

The chain links TRBV27 to TRBJ1-4, with no clear D. The V end lost 2 bases, the J end lost 5 bases, and 9 bases lay between the germline ends. In germline, CDR1 is MNHEY, CDR2 SMNVEV (reference sequence). The CDR3 loop spans 14 amino acids. The CDR3, as DNA: TGTGCCAGCAGTTTAGGGCAACTGAATGAAAAACTGTTTTTT. This codes for CASSLGQLNEKLFF.